The 31 T cell receptor beta chains reported below all come from one sample, sequenced in a study of control samples from healthy donors and cancer patients. Profiled with immunoSEQ multiplex PCR; TCRdb holds only in-frame clones, not every one. The sample contains about 140,000 clones, around 94% of which appear only once. The sequencing input was blood. These TCRs come from a man aged 35 to 55 in good health.

V usage is TRBV5-1 and J usage is TRBJ2-5; 7 positions match TRBD2. CDR1 is SGHRS, CDR2 YFSETQ, per germline. The ends lost 4 bases at V and 3 bases at J; junction bases unmatched: 9. CDR3 size: 15 residues. The CDR3 DNA reads TGCGCCAGCAGCCCGGGAGGAGGAGGGGAAGAGACCCAGTACTTC. Amino acids: CASSPGGGGEETQYF.

In its sample, this clone was seen many times. The genes are TRBV6-2 or TRBV6-3 and TRBJ2-7; D gene unclear. This CDR3 spans 15 amino acids. Trimming took 4 bases from V and 1 from J, leaving 14 bases between them. Germline lookup yields CDR1 MNHEY and CDR2 SVGEGT. CDR3 loop: CASSSTSSGSYEQYF. The CDR3 nucleotides read TGTGCCAGCAGTTCTACATCGTCGGGTTCCTACGAGCAGTACTTC.

The V call is TRBV4-3, the J call TRBJ2-3, with 11 bases that match TRBD2. V shed 3 bases, J shed 1 base, and the junction held 3 bases outside the gene matches. The CDR3 has 16 amino acids. Germline CDR1 LGHNA, CDR2 YSLEER. The CDR3 sequence is CASSHPLAGGTDTQYF. CDR3 in DNA: TGCGCCAGCAGCCATCCACTAGCGGGGGGCACAGATACGCAGTATTTT.

V gene TRBV7-9 combines with J gene TRBJ2-2, with 7 positions matching TRBD1. The CDR3 contains 14 residues. Germline V gene sequence: CDR1 SEHNR, CDR2 FQNEAQ (reference sequence). Germline trimming cut 5 bases from V and 3 bases from J; bases unmatched to any gene: 3. The CDR3 bases are TGTGCCAGCAGCCCTGACAGGGACACCGGGGAGCTGTTTTTT. This sequence encodes CASSPDRDTGELFF.

The rearrangement joins TRBV9 to TRBJ1-2; maybe TRBD1 (5 bases). The V end lost 3 bases, the J end lost 6 bases, and 15 bases lay between the germline ends. The germline gives CDR1 SGDLS, CDR2 YYNGEE. The CDR3 extends over 14 amino acids. The CDR3 protein is CASSATRGAHGYTF. CDR3 bases: TGTGCCAGCAGCGCCACTCGTGGGGCGCATGGCTACACCTTC. Together with reference TRBV9 and TRBJ1-2, the CDR3 gives the full variable domain: DSGVTQTPKHLITATGQRVTLRCSPRSGDLSVYWYQQSLDQGLQFLIQYYNGEERAKGNILERFSAQQFPDLHSELNLSSLELGDSALYFCASSATRGAHGYTFGSGTRLTVV.

The rearrangement links TRBV4-1 to TRBJ2-5; D is possibly TRBD2 (6 bases). The germline gives CDR1 MGHRA, CDR2 YSYEKL. Trimming removed 4 bases from V and 5 bases from J, with 14 bases in between. This CDR3 is 14 amino acids long. DNA for the CDR3: TGCGCCAGCAGCCCAGACGGGGGAGCGGAGACCCAGTACTTC. Translated: CASSPDGGAETQYF.

The chain is built from TRBV6-5 and TRBJ1-6, with TRBD1 identical over 7 bases. Per germline, CDR1 MNHEY and CDR2 SVGAGI. This CDR3 is built from 14 residues. With 7 bases clipped from V and 7 bases from J, the junction kept 7 bases outside the gene matches. The CDR3 DNA reads as TGTGCCAGCACACGACAGGGCAGGAATTCACCCCTCCACTTT. Amino acid sequence: CASTRQGRNSPLHF.

The chain combines TRBV2 with TRBJ1-1; maybe TRBD1 (6 bases). Germline CDR1 reads SNHLY; CDR2 reads FYNNEI. This CDR3 has 14 residues. V was pared by 3 bases and J by 4 bases, with 12 bases between. The CDR3 is CASSEEGVITEAFF. CDR3 nucleotides: TGTGCCAGCAGTGAGGAGGGGGTGATCACTGAAGCTTTCTTT.

V is TRBV9 and J is TRBJ1-5; a weak D match, TRBD1 (6 bases). In germline, CDR1 is SGDLS, CDR2 YYNGEE. V gave up 6 bases and J gave up 2 bases, with 12 bases separating them. CDR3 length equals 14 residues. CDR3 sequence reads: CASNPGGGNQPQHF. The CDR3 DNA is TGTGCCAGCAACCCGGGGGGCGGCAATCAGCCCCAGCATTTT.

This rearrangement joins TRBV7-9 to TRBJ1-5; D is unclear. This CDR3 has 13 amino acids. Germline V gives CDR1 SEHNR, CDR2 FQNEAQ (reference sequence). The V end lost 5 bases, the J end lost 6 bases, and 11 bases lay between the germline ends. The CDR3 DNA follows: TGTGCCAGCAGCCCGGACGGTCTTCAGCCCCAGCATTTT. Protein: CASSPDGLQPQHF.

This clone showed up just once. V and J are TRBV2 and TRBJ1-2; D possibly corresponds to TRBD1 (5 bases). V lost 7 bases, J lost 2 bases, and 14 bases lay in between. Germline V gene data show CDR1 as SNHLY and CDR2 as FYNNEI. CDR3 size: 14 residues. DNA for the CDR3: TGTGCCAGCACCGGTGGGGCAATAAACTATGGCTACACCTTC. Amino acids: CASTGGAINYGYTF.

The chain has TRBV5-6 and TRBJ1-5; D gene ambiguous. This CDR3 is 13 amino acids long. V was cut by 4 bases and J by 7 bases, with 12 bases left in between. Germline V lookup: CDR1 SGHDT, CDR2 YYEEEE. CDR3 amino acids: CASSPGPSQPQHF. CDR3 coding DNA: TGTGCCAGCAGCCCAGGCCCATCACAGCCCCAGCATTTT.

The chain joins TRBV4-3 to TRBJ1-6; unclear D gene. CDR1 is LGHNA and CDR2 is YSLEER in the germline V gene. CDR3 length equals 14 residues. The V end lost 0 bases, the J end lost 8 bases, and 8 bases lay between the germline ends. CDR3 region: CASSQDYADSPLHF. The CDR3 DNA reads TGCGCCAGCAGCCAAGATTATGCGGATTCACCCCTCCACTTT.

The chain links TRBV29-1 to TRBJ2-7, with D possibly TRBD1 on 5 matching bases. This CDR3 is built from 13 residues. V shed 0 bases and J shed 4 bases, with 10 bases lying between them. Looked up from germline, CDR1 is SQVTM and CDR2 is ANQGSEA. CDR3 in amino acids: CSVEEGQGYEQYF. The CDR3, as DNA: TGCAGCGTTGAAGAAGGGCAGGGTTACGAGCAGTACTTC.

The V and J genes are TRBV3-1 (or the pseudogene TRBV3-2) and TRBJ1-1, with 8 bases lining up with TRBD1. This CDR3 contains 16 residues. Germline CDR1 reads LGHDT; CDR2 reads YNNKEL (reference sequence). J was trimmed by 4 bases and V by 1 base; bases with no gene match: 8. CDR3 sequence: CASSQAGTGWGTEAFF. Written as DNA, the CDR3 is TGTGCCAGCAGCCAAGCCGGGACAGGATGGGGCACTGAAGCTTTCTTT.

The V call is TRBV30, the J call TRBJ1-1, with 7 bases matching TRBD1. The J segment lost 1 base and the V segment lost 5 bases, leaving 4 bases of the junction unmatched. There are 13 residues in the CDR3. Germline V gene data show CDR1 as GTSNPN and CDR2 as SVGIG (reference sequence). CDR3 region: CAWATGANTEAFF. CDR3 bases: TGTGCCTGGGCAACAGGGGCGAACACTGAAGCTTTCTTT.

The V and J genes are TRBV19 and TRBJ2-3, with D unclear. Germline values: CDR1 LNHDA, CDR2 SQIVND (reference sequence). This CDR3 contains 13 residues. V shed 5 bases and J shed 5 bases, with 11 bases lying between them. CDR3 bases: TGTGCCAGTAGTCCGGGTTTCAGAGATACGCAGTATTTT. This sequence encodes CASSPGFRDTQYF.

This clone was seen more than once but under ten times. The genes are TRBV28 and TRBJ2-7; 7 bases fit TRBD1. V was clipped by 7 bases and J by 2 bases; unmatched bases: 8. The V gene's germline CDR1 is MDHEN and CDR2 SYDVKM. This CDR3 comprises 14 residues. The CDR3 sequence is CASTETGSTYEQYF. Written as DNA, the CDR3 is TGTGCCAGCACTGAGACAGGGTCAACCTACGAGCAGTACTTC. The complete variable domain, with remaining parts taken from reference TRBV28 and TRBJ2-7, reads DVKVTQSSRYLVKRTGEKVFLECVQDMDHENMFWYRQDPGLGLRLIYFSYDVKMKEKGDIPEGYSVSREKKERFSLILESASTNQTSMYLCASTETGSTYEQYFGPGTRLTVT.

As DNA, the CDR3 is TGTGCCAGCAGCTTGGCGGTCGCGAACACCGGGGAGCTGTTTTTT. Its protein is CASSLAVANTGELFF. The chain carries TRBV5-4 and TRBJ2-2; D unclear. The CDR3 contains 15 residues. V gave up 0 bases and J gave up 0 bases, with 6 bases separating them. Germline CDR1 SGHNT, CDR2 YYREEE (reference sequence).

V is TRBV5-6 and J is TRBJ1-6; maybe TRBD1 (5 bases). Trimming cost V 1 base and J 7 bases, with 9 bases left between them. The CDR3 runs 14 residues. Per germline, CDR1 SGHDT and CDR2 YYEEEE. As DNA, the CDR3 is TGTGCCAGCAGCTTGTTCGCAGGGAATTCACCCCTCCACTTT. As protein: CASSLFAGNSPLHF.

The chain couples TRBV6-4 to TRBJ2-1; 8 bases are a match to TRBD1. The CDR3 has 15 amino acids. The ends lost 3 bases at V and 1 base at J; junction bases unmatched: 2. Germline values: CDR1 MRHNA, CDR2 SNTAGT. The CDR3 is CASSDRQGSYNEQFF. The CDR3 DNA reads TGTGCCAGCAGTGATCGACAGGGGTCCTACAATGAGCAGTTCTTC.

V usage is TRBV4-1 and J usage is TRBJ2-7; D is unresolved. Trimming pared 5 bases from V and 3 bases from J, leaving 14 bases between. Germline loops: CDR1 MGHRA, CDR2 YSYEKL. This CDR3 contains 14 residues. CDR3 loop: CASSVDAVNYEQYF. CDR3 nucleotides: TGCGCCAGCAGCGTGGACGCGGTGAACTACGAGCAGTACTTC.

V usage is TRBV12-3 or TRBV12-4 and J usage is TRBJ2-1; D not certain. With 4 bases removed from V and 2 bases from J, the gap between germline ends came to 0 bases. The CDR3 runs 11 residues. CDR3: CASSSYNEQFF. Here the CDR3 DNA reads TGTGCCAGCAGTTCCTACAATGAGCAGTTCTTC.

The chain has TRBV7-8 and TRBJ1-1; D is ambiguous. Per germline, CDR1 SGHVS and CDR2 FQNEAQ. With 5 bases removed from V and 1 base from J, the gap between germline ends came to 8 bases. The CDR3 has 13 amino acids. In nucleotides, the CDR3 is TGTGCCAGCAGCACAAAGGGGAACACTGAAGCTTTCTTT. It encodes CASSTKGNTEAFF.

This clone was counted a single time. CDR3 protein: CASSIGGPNYGYTF. The CDR3, as DNA: TGTGCCAGTAGTATTGGAGGGCCTAACTATGGCTACACCTTC. V usage is TRBV19 and J usage is TRBJ1-2; D not certain. The CDR3 contains 14 residues. Germline-derived CDR1 and CDR2 are LNHDA and SQIVND (reference sequence). V shed 3 bases and J shed 0 bases, with 8 bases lying between them.

For this clone: Other nucleotide sequences from this sample produce the same CDR3. The chain is built from TRBV28 and TRBJ2-7; D unresolved. Germline V gene data show CDR1 as MDHEN and CDR2 as SYDVKM. The CDR3 contains 13 residues. The germline V and J ends were trimmed by 3 bases and 0 bases, with 6 bases remaining between them. CDR3 in amino acids: CASSLGSSYEQYF. DNA of the CDR3: TGTGCCAGCAGTTTGGGAAGCTCCTACGAGCAGTACTTC.

This clone was observed once. The rearrangement uses TRBV11-2 and TRBJ2-7, with no clear D. The CDR3 loop spans 14 amino acids. With 8 bases removed from V and 3 bases from J, the gap between germline ends came to 17 bases. The V gene's germline CDR1 is SGHAT and CDR2 FQNNGV. The CDR3 is CASRLPRISYEQYF. The CDR3 DNA reads as TGTGCCAGCCGCCTACCTAGGATCAGCTACGAGCAGTACTTC.

This chain uses TRBV27 with TRBJ1-3; D not certain. Per germline, CDR1 MNHEY and CDR2 SMNVEV (reference sequence). Between the trimmed V and J ends, which lost 2 bases and 4 bases, there was a span of 9 bases. The CDR3 loop spans 14 amino acids. The CDR3 sequence: CASSLGPKGNTIYF. The DNA of the CDR3 is TGTGCCAGCAGTTTAGGACCTAAGGGAAACACCATATATTTT.

The J gene is TRBJ1-2, the V gene TRBV4-1, with 10 bases aligning to TRBD1. The CDR3 has 18 residues. The germline V gene encodes CDR1 MGHRA and CDR2 YSYEKL. V was pared by 3 bases and J by 2 bases, with 12 bases of the junction left unmatched. As DNA, the CDR3 is TGCGCCAGCAGCCATCTAGGGGGACAGGGGATTTCCAACTATGGCTACACCTTC. This translates into CASSHLGGQGISNYGYTF.

The chain links TRBV7-9 to TRBJ1-1; TRBD1 aligns across 12 bases. The V gene end was trimmed by 5 bases and the J gene end by 5 bases; junction bases not matched to a gene: 6. Per germline, CDR1 SEHNR and CDR2 FQNEAQ (reference sequence). The CDR3 has 15 amino acids. Here the CDR3 reads CASSARDRGQTEAFF. CDR3 in DNA: TGTGCCAGCAGCGCGAGGGACAGGGGGCAGACTGAAGCTTTCTTT.

V usage is TRBV11-2 and J usage is TRBJ1-2; 9 nucleotides match TRBD1. Germline CDR1 reads SGHAT; CDR2 reads FQNNGV. The CDR3 contains 15 residues. J was trimmed by 7 bases and V by 5 bases; bases with no gene match: 11. CDR3 in amino acids: CASSPEGQGFIGYTF. The DNA of the CDR3 is TGTGCCAGCAGCCCCGAGGGACAGGGATTTATTGGCTACACCTTC.